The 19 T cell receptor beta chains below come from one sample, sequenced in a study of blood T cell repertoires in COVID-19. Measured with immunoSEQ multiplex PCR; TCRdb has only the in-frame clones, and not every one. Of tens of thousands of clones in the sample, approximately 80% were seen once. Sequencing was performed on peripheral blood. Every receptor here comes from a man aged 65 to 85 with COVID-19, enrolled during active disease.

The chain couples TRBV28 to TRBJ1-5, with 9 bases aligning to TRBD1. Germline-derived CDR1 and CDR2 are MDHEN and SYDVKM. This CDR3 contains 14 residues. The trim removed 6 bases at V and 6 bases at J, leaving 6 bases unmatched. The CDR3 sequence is CASRLQGAIQPQHF. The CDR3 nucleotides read TGTGCCAGCAGGTTACAGGGGGCGATTCAGCCCCAGCATTTT.

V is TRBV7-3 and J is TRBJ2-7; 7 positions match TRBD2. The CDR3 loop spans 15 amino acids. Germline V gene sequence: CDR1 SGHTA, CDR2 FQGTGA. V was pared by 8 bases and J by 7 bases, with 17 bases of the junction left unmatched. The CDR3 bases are TGTGCCAGCTCACGGGGGGACCAAAGTAATGGGGAGCAGTACTTC. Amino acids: CASSRGDQSNGEQYF. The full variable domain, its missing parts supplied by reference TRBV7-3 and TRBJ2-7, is GAGVSQTPSNKVTEKGKYVELRCDPISGHTALYWYRQSLGQGPEFLIYFQGTGAADDSGLPNDRFFAVRPEGSVSTLKIQRTERGDSAVYLCASSRGDQSNGEQYFGPGTRLTVT.

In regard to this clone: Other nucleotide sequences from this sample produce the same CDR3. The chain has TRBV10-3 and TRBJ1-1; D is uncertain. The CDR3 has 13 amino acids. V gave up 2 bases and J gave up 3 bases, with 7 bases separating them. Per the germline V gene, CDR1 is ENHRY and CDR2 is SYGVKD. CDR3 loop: CAISERGDTEAFF. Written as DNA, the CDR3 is TGTGCCATCAGTGAGCGGGGTGACACTGAAGCTTTCTTT.

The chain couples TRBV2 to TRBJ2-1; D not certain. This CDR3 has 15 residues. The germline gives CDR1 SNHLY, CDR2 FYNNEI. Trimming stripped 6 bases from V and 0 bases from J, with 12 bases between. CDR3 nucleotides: TGTGCCAGCAGCGTCGGGTTAAGCTCCTACAATGAGCAGTTCTTC. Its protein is CASSVGLSSYNEQFF.

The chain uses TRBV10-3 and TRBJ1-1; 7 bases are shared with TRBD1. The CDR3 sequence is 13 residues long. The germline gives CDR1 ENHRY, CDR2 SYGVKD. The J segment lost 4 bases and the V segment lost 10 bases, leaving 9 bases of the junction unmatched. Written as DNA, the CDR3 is TGTGCCACAAAACCCGACAGGGCCACTGAAGCTTTCTTT. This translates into CATKPDRATEAFF.

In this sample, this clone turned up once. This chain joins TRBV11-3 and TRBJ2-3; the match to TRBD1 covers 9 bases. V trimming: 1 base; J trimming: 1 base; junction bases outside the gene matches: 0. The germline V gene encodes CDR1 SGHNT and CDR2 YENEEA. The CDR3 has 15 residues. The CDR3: CASSLGDRGTDTQYF. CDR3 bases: TGTGCCAGCAGCTTAGGGGACAGGGGCACAGATACGCAGTATTTT.

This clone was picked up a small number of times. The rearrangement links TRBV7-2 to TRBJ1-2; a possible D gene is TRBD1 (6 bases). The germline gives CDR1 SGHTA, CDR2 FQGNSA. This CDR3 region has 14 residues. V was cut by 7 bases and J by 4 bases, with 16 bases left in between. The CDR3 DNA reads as TGTGCCAGCACCCTGGGGGGGGGCGCCTATGGCTACACCTTC. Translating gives CASTLGGGAYGYTF.

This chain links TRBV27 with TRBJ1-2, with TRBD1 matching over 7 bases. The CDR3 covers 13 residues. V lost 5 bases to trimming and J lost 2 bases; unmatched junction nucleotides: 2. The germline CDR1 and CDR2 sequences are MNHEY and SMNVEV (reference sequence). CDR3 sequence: CASSPTGNYGYTF. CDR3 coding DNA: TGTGCCAGCAGTCCGACAGGGAACTATGGCTACACCTTC.

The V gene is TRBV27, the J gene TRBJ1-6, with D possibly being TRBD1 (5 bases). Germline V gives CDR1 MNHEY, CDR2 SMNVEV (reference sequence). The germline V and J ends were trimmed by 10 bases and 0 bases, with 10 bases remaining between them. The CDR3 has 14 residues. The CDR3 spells CATHDSSYNSPLHF. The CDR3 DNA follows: TGTGCCACCCACGACAGCTCCTATAATTCACCCCTCCACTTT.

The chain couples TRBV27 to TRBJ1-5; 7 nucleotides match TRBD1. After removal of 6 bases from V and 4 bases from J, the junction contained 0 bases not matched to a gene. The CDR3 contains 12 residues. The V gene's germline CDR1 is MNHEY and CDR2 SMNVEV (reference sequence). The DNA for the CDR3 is TGTGCCAGCAGACAGGGGAATCAGCCCCAGCATTTT. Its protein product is CASRQGNQPQHF.

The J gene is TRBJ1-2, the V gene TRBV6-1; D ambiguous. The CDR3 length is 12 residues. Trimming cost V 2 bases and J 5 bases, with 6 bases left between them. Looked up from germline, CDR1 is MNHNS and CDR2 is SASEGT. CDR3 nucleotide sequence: TGTGCCAGCAGTGAATGGCAGTATGGCTACACCTTC. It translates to CASSEWQYGYTF.

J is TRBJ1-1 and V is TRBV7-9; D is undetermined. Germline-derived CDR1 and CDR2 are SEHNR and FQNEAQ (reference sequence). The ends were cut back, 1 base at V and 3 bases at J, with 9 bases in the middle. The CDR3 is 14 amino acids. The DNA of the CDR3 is TGTGCCAGCAGCTTAGTTGTGTGGCACACTGAAGCTTTCTTT. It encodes CASSLVVWHTEAFF.

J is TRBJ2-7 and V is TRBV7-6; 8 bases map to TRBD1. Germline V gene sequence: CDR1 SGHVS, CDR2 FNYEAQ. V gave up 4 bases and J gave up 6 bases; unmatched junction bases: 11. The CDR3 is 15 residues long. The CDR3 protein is CASSSATGVTVEQYF. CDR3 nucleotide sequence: TGTGCCAGCAGCTCCGCGACAGGGGTTACGGTCGAGCAGTACTTC.

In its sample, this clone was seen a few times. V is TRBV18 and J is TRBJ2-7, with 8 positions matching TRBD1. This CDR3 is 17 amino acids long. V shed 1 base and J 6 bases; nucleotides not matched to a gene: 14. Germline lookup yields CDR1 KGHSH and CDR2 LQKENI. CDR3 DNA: TGTGCCAGCTCACCACGGGGTCCCAACAGGGGGTGGTTCGAGCAGTACTTC. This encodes CASSPRGPNRGWFEQYF. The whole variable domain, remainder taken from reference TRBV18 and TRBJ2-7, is NAGVMQNPRHLVRRRGQEARLRCSPMKGHSHVYWYRQLPEEGLKFMVYLQKENIIDESGMPKERFSAEFPKEGPSILRIQQVVRGDSAAYFCASSPRGPNRGWFEQYFGPGTRLTVT.

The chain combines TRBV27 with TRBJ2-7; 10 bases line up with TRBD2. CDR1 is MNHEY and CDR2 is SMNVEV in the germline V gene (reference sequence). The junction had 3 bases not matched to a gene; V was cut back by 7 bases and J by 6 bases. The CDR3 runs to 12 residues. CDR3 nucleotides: TGTGCCAGCAAGCGGGAGGGCTCCGAGCAGTACTTC. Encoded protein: CASKREGSEQYF.

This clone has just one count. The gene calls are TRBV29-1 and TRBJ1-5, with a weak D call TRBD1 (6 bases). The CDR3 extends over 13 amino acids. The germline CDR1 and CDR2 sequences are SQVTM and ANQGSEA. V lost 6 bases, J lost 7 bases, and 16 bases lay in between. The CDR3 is CSVPYREGQPQHF. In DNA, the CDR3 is TGCAGCGTCCCGTACAGGGAAGGGCAGCCCCAGCATTTT.

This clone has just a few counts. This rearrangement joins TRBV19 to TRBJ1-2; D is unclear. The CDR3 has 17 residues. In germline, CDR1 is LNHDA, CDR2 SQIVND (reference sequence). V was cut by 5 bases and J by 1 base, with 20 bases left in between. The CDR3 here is CASSWPSPREGNYGYTF. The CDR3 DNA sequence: TGTGCCAGTAGTTGGCCTTCCCCGAGGGAAGGTAACTATGGCTACACCTTC.

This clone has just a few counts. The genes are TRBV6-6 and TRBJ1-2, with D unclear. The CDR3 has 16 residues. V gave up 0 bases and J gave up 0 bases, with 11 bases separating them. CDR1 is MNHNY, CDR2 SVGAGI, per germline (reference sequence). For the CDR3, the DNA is TGTGCCAGCAGTTACTCGATGGGCAGCTCTAACTATGGCTACACCTTC. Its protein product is CASSYSMGSSNYGYTF.

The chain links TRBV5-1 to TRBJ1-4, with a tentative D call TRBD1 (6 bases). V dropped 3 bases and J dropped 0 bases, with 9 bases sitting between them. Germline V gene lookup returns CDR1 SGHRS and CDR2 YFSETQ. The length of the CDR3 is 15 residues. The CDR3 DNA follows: TGCGCCAGCAGCTACGGACAGTCAACTAATGAAAAACTGTTTTTT. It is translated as CASSYGQSTNEKLFF.